The 17 T cell receptor beta chains in this list originate from one sample, sequenced in a study of shared clonotypes between healthy human individuals. Method: immunoSEQ multiplex PCR; TCRdb's copy keeps in-frame clones and lacks some. The sample lists fewer than 1.4 million clones, around 82% occurring once. Sequenced sample: memory CD4+ T cells from PBMCs. The subset is: CD45RA-negative fraction. The receptor source for this set is a man younger than 35 in good health. Some clones in this sample may be carry-over from other donors' samples.

This CDR3 is CASSLEDRDYEQYF. CDR3 sequence (DNA): TGTGCCAGCAGTTTGGAAGACAGGGACTACGAGCAGTACTTC. The rearrangement joins TRBV27 to TRBJ2-7; 7 nucleotides match TRBD1. The CDR3 is made up of 14 amino acids. V lost 3 bases and J lost 3; bases outside the gene matches: 5. Germline lookup yields CDR1 MNHEY and CDR2 SMNVEV (reference sequence).

The V and J genes are TRBV29-1 and TRBJ2-3; D call uncertain. The CDR3 loop spans 11 amino acids. V lost 5 bases and J 7 bases, leaving 10 bases between the germline ends. CDR1 and CDR2 from the germline V gene are SQVTM and ANQGSEA. The CDR3 sequence: CSVPTVNTQYF. The CDR3 DNA reads TGCAGCGTTCCAACTGTAAATACGCAGTATTTT.

The J gene is TRBJ1-4, the V gene TRBV28, with 9 bases matching TRBD1. This CDR3 is built from 14 residues. Per germline, CDR1 MDHEN and CDR2 SYDVKM. The ends lost 4 bases at V and 7 bases at J; junction bases unmatched: 4. Here the CDR3 DNA reads TGTGCCAGCAGTTCGACAGGGGGAAGTGAAAAACTGTTTTTT. Protein product: CASSSTGGSEKLFF.

This chain joins TRBV6-5 and TRBJ1-5; no firm D call. This CDR3 comprises 14 residues. V was cut by 5 bases and J by 0 bases, with 8 bases left in between. Germline CDR1 MNHEY, CDR2 SVGAGI. DNA of the CDR3: TGTGCCAGCAGTGCAGTAAATAGCAATCAGCCCCAGCATTTT. The encoded protein is CASSAVNSNQPQHF.

This clone was picked up a small number of times. This chain uses TRBV25-1 with TRBJ1-5; D unclear. Per the germline V gene, CDR1 is MGHDK and CDR2 is SYGVNS. The CDR3 sequence is 15 residues long. Trimming shortened V by 3 bases and J by 3 bases, and 12 bases separated the two germline ends. The CDR3, as DNA: TGTGCCAGCAGTGACTCAACAACACCCAATCAGCCCCAGCATTTT. Its protein is CASSDSTTPNQPQHF.

This clone was counted ten times or more. The CDR3 sequence: CASSPTGDGTEAFF. CDR3 coding DNA: TGCGCCAGCAGCCCAACAGGGGATGGCACTGAAGCTTTCTTT. The chain combines TRBV5-1 with TRBJ1-1, with 7 bases that match TRBD1. The CDR3 consists of 14 residues. CDR1 and CDR2 from the germline V gene are SGHRS and YFSETQ. Trimming took 4 bases from V and 4 from J; bases not matched to a gene: 7. Full variable domain (missing parts from reference TRBV5-1 and TRBJ1-1): KAGVTQTPRYLIKTRGQQVTLSCSPISGHRSVSWYQQTPGQGLQFLFEYFSETQRNKGNFPGRFSGRQFSNSRSEMNVSTLELGDSALYLCASSPTGDGTEAFFGQGTRLTVV.

The chain recombines TRBV6-6 with TRBJ1-2, with 9 bases fitting TRBD1. The CDR3 contains 13 residues. The trim removed 5 bases at V and 6 bases at J, leaving 4 bases unmatched. Germline V gene lookup returns CDR1 MNHNY and CDR2 SVGAGI (reference sequence). The CDR3 loop is CASSAQGADGYTF. The CDR3 bases are TGTGCCAGCAGTGCACAGGGGGCGGATGGCTACACCTTC.

The sample holds many counts of this clone. At the DNA level, this CDR3 is encoded by other sequences in the same sample as well. The CDR3 spells CASSLGPYTGELFF. DNA for the CDR3: TGCGCCAGCAGCTTAGGGCCGTACACCGGGGAGCTGTTTTTT. This rearrangement joins TRBV5-1 to TRBJ2-2; the D is unclear. The CDR3 loop spans 14 amino acids. CDR1 is SGHRS, CDR2 YFSETQ, per germline. The germline V and J ends were trimmed by 2 bases and 3 bases, with 8 bases remaining between them.

On this clone itself: The same CDR3 also results from other DNA sequences found in this sample. This chain joins TRBV11-2 and TRBJ2-3; D not certain. The CDR3 length is 12 residues. The germline gives CDR1 SGHAT, CDR2 FQNNGV. The ends were cut back, 5 bases at V and 5 bases at J, with 8 bases in the middle. CDR3 coding DNA: TGTGCCAGCAGCCCTGGTTTAGATACGCAGTATTTT. Protein product: CASSPGLDTQYF. Using reference TRBV11-2 and TRBJ2-3 for the parts outside the CDR3, the full variable domain is EAGVAQSPRYKIIEKRQSVAFWCNPISGHATLYWYQQILGQGPKLLIQFQNNGVVDDSQLPKDRFSAERLKGVDSTLKIQPAKLEDSAVYLCASSPGLDTQYFGPGTRLTVL.

Concerning this clone itself: One junction end does not reproduce the germline sequence, and a read error may be involved. V and J are TRBV10-2 and TRBJ1-5; D gene unclear. This CDR3 comprises 14 residues. Germline CDR1 is WSHSY and CDR2 is SAAADI. CDR3 in amino acids: CASGNPLDKSAPAF. In nucleotides, the CDR3 is TGCGCCAGCGGAAATCCGTTGGATAAATCAGCCCCAGCATTT.

The chain recombines TRBV5-1 with TRBJ2-6; either TRBD1 or TRBD2 may supply D (6 bases each). V lost 2 bases and J lost 11, with 11 bases in between. The CDR3 spans 13 residues. Looked up from germline, CDR1 is SGHRS and CDR2 is YFSETQ. The CDR3 spells CASSFGGRDVLTF. As DNA, the CDR3 is TGCGCCAGCAGCTTTGGGGGGCGCGACGTCCTGACTTTC.

Here the CDR3 DNA reads TGTGCTAGTGGTTTGGATGTCGGTGGGGGGTCGGCACCTAACTATGGCTACACCTTC. Protein: CASGLDVGGGSAPNYGYTF. The chain carries TRBV12-5 and TRBJ1-2; the D gene is possibly TRBD1 (5 bases). V lost 1 base and J 0 bases, leaving 21 bases between the germline ends. The CDR3 sequence is 19 residues long. CDR1 and CDR2 from the germline V gene are LGHNT and FRNRAP. The full variable domain, its missing parts supplied by reference TRBV12-5 and TRBJ1-2, is DARVTQTPRHKVTEMGQEVTMRCQPILGHNTVFWYRQTMMQGLELLAYFRNRAPLDDSGMPKDRFSAEMPDATLATLKIQPSEPRDSAVYFCASGLDVGGGSAPNYGYTFGSGTRLTVV.

The gene calls are TRBV5-6 and TRBJ2-7; no clear D. The CDR3 loop spans 12 amino acids. Looked up from germline, CDR1 is SGHDT and CDR2 is YYEEEE. With 3 bases removed from V and 8 bases from J, the gap between germline ends came to 12 bases. CDR3 nucleotides: TGTGCCAGCAGCTCTAGGGTTGGTAAGCAGTACTTC. It yields the protein CASSSRVGKQYF.

CDR3 sequence (DNA): TGTGCCAGCTCACCCTCGGTAGAGCAGTACTTC. Its protein product is CASSPSVEQYF. The chain carries TRBV18 and TRBJ2-7, with D unresolved. CDR1 and CDR2 (germline): KGHSH, LQKENI. Trimming took 3 bases from V and 7 from J, leaving 7 bases between them. The CDR3 runs 11 residues.

The J gene is TRBJ2-1, the V gene TRBV7-6; D possibly corresponds to TRBD2 (5 bases). From germline, CDR1 is SGHVS and CDR2 FNYEAQ. CDR3 length: 15 residues. Trimming left V 2 bases short and J 10 bases short, with 18 bases between. CDR3 loop: CASSLRLAVQREQFF. The CDR3 coding sequence is TGTGCCAGCAGCTTAAGGCTAGCCGTCCAAAGGGAGCAGTTCTTC.

The chain has TRBV5-4 and TRBJ1-2; D remains unclear. Per germline, CDR1 SGHNT and CDR2 YYREEE (reference sequence). The CDR3 runs 13 residues. Between the trimmed V and J ends, which lost 4 bases and 6 bases, there was a span of 13 bases. CDR3 bases: TGTGCCAGCAGCCCCCCAGAGGGTAATGGCTACACCTTC. It specifies CASSPPEGNGYTF.

The V gene is TRBV28, the J gene TRBJ2-5, with 10 bases aligning to TRBD2. This CDR3 comprises 17 residues. In germline, CDR1 is MDHEN, CDR2 SYDVKM. V lost 3 bases to trimming and J lost 3 bases; unmatched junction nucleotides: 10. Here the CDR3 DNA reads TGTGCCAGCAGTTTTTCGGCTAGCGGGAGACTTAAAGAGACCCAGTACTTC. Translated: CASSFSASGRLKETQYF.